The following is a TCR beta chain sequence with its context. The antigen remains unidentified. The data derive from a study of vaccination and CD4 T cells after COVID-19. Across the whole study: The convalescent population consisted of six males and four females, two of whom were of Hispanic ethnicity. Investigators stimulated cells with overlapping spike peptides drawn from SARS-CoV-2, HCoV-NL63, HCoV-OC43 and HCoV-229E.

Sequencing of the DNA from cultured CD4+ T cells was carried out with the Oncomine TCR Beta short-read assay. Genomic DNA was taken out of cultured CD4+ T cells by extraction. TCRdb called the PCR reads again in MiXCR, with one record for every CDR3 protein. The sample has about 15,000 distinct CDR3 sequences; around 61% are singletons. Documented treatment: approximately 9-day PBMC culture with coronavirus spike peptide pools or control peptides (ViraFEST assay). After culture for under twelve days, isolation of CD4+ T cells was performed by negative selection. Germline V gene sequence: CDR1 DFQATT, CDR2 SNEGSKA (reference sequence). The V and J ends lost 6 bases and 2 bases, in that order; junction bases with no gene match: 6. The CDR3 runs 16 residues.

This clonotype was obtained from a human donor who had recovered from COVID-19. The sample was CD4+ T cells from blood, cultured in vitro. The gene calls are TRBV20-1 and TRBJ2-5, with 16 bases fitting TRBD2. The CDR3 DNA reads TGCAGTGCCGGGACTAGCGGGAGGGGTGGGCAAGAGACCCAGTACTTC. Its protein product is CSAGTSGRGGQETQYF.